The entry below gives a single TCR beta chain sequence along with its context. No antigen is known for it. This entry comes from a study of cytomegalovirus exposure and HLA in healthy donors. The study, taken as a whole, reports: Clonal expansion was found to be greater in HLA-associated TCR beta chains than in equally common others in a later analysis. Compared with the roughly 670-donor mean, an Asian-associated ancestry cluster reportedly had fewer N-insertions, according to a later analysis.

V was clipped by 4 bases and J by 9 bases, with 12 bases between them. CDR1 and CDR2 (germline): SGHDT, YYEEEE. The CDR3 loop spans 12 amino acids. 60 Vbeta and 13 Jbeta primers were used in PCR. Methods used by the authors: Later reanalysis found about 78 million unique TCR beta chains, around 9.9 million of them shared. Here immunoSEQ multiplex PCR was the method, and the copy in TCRdb shows in-frame clones only, minus some. That table is the source of V, J and clone size, and D and trimming were worked out from the DNA. The data contain 150,000 to 160,000 clones, approximately 74% of them singletons.

The receptor was isolated from a young man in good health and CMV-seronegative. Sequenced: PBMCs. This rearrangement joins TRBV5-6 to TRBJ2-3, with D perhaps matching TRBD2 (6 bases). The CDR3 DNA reads as TGTGCCAGCAGCCCGGGCGGGGCCACGCAGTATTTT. As protein: CASSPGGATQYF. Full variable domain (missing parts from reference TRBV5-6 and TRBJ2-3): DAGVTQSPTHLIKTRGQQVTLRCSPKSGHDTVSWYQQALGQGPQFIFQYYEEEERQRGNFPDRFSGHQFPNYSSELNVNALLLGDSALYLCASSPGGATQYFGPGTRLTVL.